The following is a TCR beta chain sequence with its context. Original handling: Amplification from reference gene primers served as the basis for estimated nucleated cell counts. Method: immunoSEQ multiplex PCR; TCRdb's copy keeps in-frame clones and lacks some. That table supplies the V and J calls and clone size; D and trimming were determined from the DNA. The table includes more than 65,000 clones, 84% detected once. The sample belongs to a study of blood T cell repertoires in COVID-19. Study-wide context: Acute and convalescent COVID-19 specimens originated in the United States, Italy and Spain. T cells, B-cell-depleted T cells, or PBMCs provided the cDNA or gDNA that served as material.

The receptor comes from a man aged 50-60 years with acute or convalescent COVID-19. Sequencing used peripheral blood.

CDR3: CASSILGQGSTSANYGYTF. The DNA of the CDR3 is TGTGCCAGTAGTATCCTAGGACAGGGGAGTACATCAGCTAACTATGGCTACACCTTC. The V call is TRBV19, the J call TRBJ1-2; 9 bases line up with TRBD1. J was trimmed by 0 bases and V by 3 bases; bases with no gene match: 14. Germline assignment: CDR1 LNHDA and CDR2 SQIVND (reference sequence). The CDR3 has 19 residues.